This entry lists 13 T cell receptor beta chains sequenced from one sample in a study of CD4 T cells in relation to SARS-CoV-2 and coronaviruses. TCRdb keeps only in-frame clones here, not all; method: immunoSEQ multiplex PCR. Of 20,000 to 25,000 clones listed, less than 75% were seen once; the top ten hold 15% to 20%. Unexposed donor CD4+ T cells date from 2011-2018, before the COVID-19 pandemic. Isolation of CD4+ T cells took place after nine to ten days in culture. These TCRs' antigens remain unknown. Sequenced sample: CD4+ T cells from PBMCs, cultured in vitro. These receptors were collected from a human donor in good health.

V is TRBV10-1 and J is TRBJ1-6; D unresolved. Trimming removed 0 bases from V and 10 bases from J, with 13 bases in between. The CDR3 is made up of 15 amino acids. Germline V lookup: CDR1 WNHNN, CDR2 SYGVQD (reference sequence). Here the CDR3 reads CASSESTAGNSPLHF. DNA of the CDR3: TGCGCCAGCAGTGAGTCGACGGCGGGTAACTCACCCCTCCACTTT.

The V and J genes are TRBV9 and TRBJ2-2, with 7 bases that match TRBD2. The germline gives CDR1 SGDLS, CDR2 YYNGEE. V shed 4 bases, J shed 3 bases, and the junction held 6 bases outside the gene matches. The CDR3 is made up of 15 amino acids. The CDR3 spells CASSLVGRDTGELFF. In DNA form, the CDR3 reads TGTGCCAGCAGCCTCGTAGGGAGGGACACCGGGGAGCTGTTTTTT.

The chain links TRBV14 to TRBJ2-7; no clear D. The CDR3 sequence is 16 residues long. CDR1 and CDR2 from the germline V gene are SGHDN and FVKESK. The V end lost 1 base, the J end lost 2 bases, and 15 bases lay between the germline ends. The CDR3, as DNA: TGTGCCAGCAGCCAAGCCCTCAAGGCCGGACCCTACGAGCAGTACTTC. It codes for CASSQALKAGPYEQYF.

This sequence joins TRBV5-4 and TRBJ2-4; D is unresolved. CDR1 SGHNT and CDR2 YYREEE come from the germline V gene (reference sequence). The ends were cut back, 5 bases at V and 0 bases at J, with 9 bases in the middle. The CDR3 has 14 residues. Here the CDR3 DNA reads TGTGCCAGCAGACCCGCACTAGCCAAAAACATTCAGTACTTC. Its protein is CASRPALAKNIQYF.

The V call is TRBV29-1, the J call TRBJ1-2; 7 bases align to TRBD1. J lost 7 bases, V lost 3 bases, and 17 bases had no gene match. CDR1 SQVTM and CDR2 ANQGSEA come from the germline V gene. The CDR3 is 16 residues long. The CDR3 DNA sequence: TGCAGCGTTGAGAATCGACAGGGTTTGTTTTTGGGTGGCTACACCTTC. Protein: CSVENRQGLFLGGYTF.

The J gene is TRBJ2-2, the V gene TRBV27; TRBD2 matches at 7 bases. CDR1 and CDR2 (germline): MNHEY, SMNVEV (reference sequence). V lost 5 bases, J lost 6 bases, and 6 bases stayed unmatched. CDR3 size: 14 residues. The CDR3 region is CASSAWTRAGELFF. As DNA, the CDR3 is TGTGCCAGCAGTGCCTGGACTAGAGCCGGGGAGCTGTTTTTT.

This clone was seen a handful of times. The chain joins TRBV3-1 (or the pseudogene TRBV3-2) to TRBJ1-4; 9 nucleotides agree with TRBD1. Germline CDR1 reads LGHDT; CDR2 reads YNNKEL (reference sequence). Trimming removed 4 bases from V and 4 bases from J; junction bases left unmatched: 7. There are 16 residues in the CDR3. The CDR3 loop is CASSLRPGQGNEKLFF. DNA of the CDR3: TGTGCCAGCAGCCTCCGCCCGGGACAGGGTAATGAAAAACTGTTTTTT.

The J gene is TRBJ1-2, the V gene TRBV11-2; weak D call: TRBD1 (5 bases). Between the trimmed V and J ends, which lost 10 bases and 2 bases, there was a span of 8 bases. The germline V gene has CDR1 SGHAT and CDR2 FQNNGV. The CDR3 totals 11 residues. CDR3 residues: CATGGNYGYTF. For the CDR3, the DNA is TGTGCCACGGGGGGAAACTATGGCTACACCTTC.

This chain uses TRBV11-3 with TRBJ2-7; D may be TRBD1 (5 bases). The DNA matches TRBJ2-5 better at its end, which makes the J call doubtful. CDR1 SGHNT and CDR2 YENEEA come from the germline V gene. The CDR3 sequence is 13 residues long. The CDR3 spells CASSSLATGTQYF. The CDR3 coding sequence is TGTGCCAGCAGCTCACTGGCTACAGGGACCCAGTACTTC.

This rearrangement joins TRBV23-1 to TRBJ1-1; D ambiguous. TRBV23-1 qualifies as an ORF whose function is uncertain. This CDR3 spans 14 amino acids. V gave up 3 bases and J gave up 1 base, with 9 bases separating them. The CDR3 here is CASSHRTENTEAFF. CDR3 nucleotide sequence: TGCGCCAGCAGTCACCGGACCGAGAACACTGAAGCTTTCTTT.

In its sample, this clone was seen a few times. V gene TRBV6-6 combines with J gene TRBJ2-2; 8 bases are a match to TRBD1. CDR3 length equals 13 residues. Germline values: CDR1 MNHNY, CDR2 SVGAGI (reference sequence). With 10 bases clipped from V and 0 bases from J, the junction kept 1 base outside the gene matches. This CDR3 reads CATDRANTGELFF. CDR3 DNA sequence: TGTGCCACGGACAGGGCGAACACCGGGGAGCTGTTTTTT.

This clone turned up a few times. CDR3 sequence: CASSPRRDLPPYEQYF. DNA of the CDR3: TGTGCCAGCAGCCCCCGACGGGACTTACCCCCCTACGAGCAGTACTTC. V and J are TRBV7-9 and TRBJ2-7, with D maybe TRBD2 (6 bases). V dropped 5 bases and J dropped 2 bases, with 19 bases sitting between them. The CDR3 runs to 16 residues. Germline V CDR1 and CDR2: SEHNR, FQNEAQ (reference sequence).

The gene calls are TRBV18 and TRBJ2-7; D remains unclear. Germline assignment: CDR1 KGHSH and CDR2 LQKENI. This CDR3 region has 12 residues. Trimming pared 2 bases from V and 3 bases from J, leaving 5 bases between. The chain's CDR3 is CASSPGGYEQYF. In DNA form, the CDR3 reads TGTGCCAGCTCACCAGGCGGCTACGAGCAGTACTTC.